The 9 T cell receptor beta chains listed next were all sequenced from one sample in a study of T cell responses to AZD1222 COVID-19 vaccine. Sequenced by immunoSEQ multiplex PCR; TCRdb stores in-frame clones only, minus some. The sample consists of about 140,000 clones, roughly 92% of them appearing once. Sequencing was performed on peripheral blood, taken on day 0 of AZD1222 vaccination. These TCRs come from an adult in good health.

J is TRBJ1-5 and V is TRBV10-3; a possible D gene is TRBD1 (6 bases). The V gene's germline CDR1 is ENHRY and CDR2 SYGVKD. V gave up 4 bases and J gave up 1 base, with 14 bases separating them. The CDR3 has 16 residues. The CDR3: CAISGGTRGSNQPQHF. CDR3 DNA: TGTGCCATCAGTGGAGGGACACGGGGGAGCAATCAGCCCCAGCATTTT.

J is TRBJ2-7 and V is TRBV6-5; 11 bases agree with TRBD2. The CDR3 length is 15 residues. Germline V gives CDR1 MNHEY, CDR2 SVGAGI. Germline trimming cut 4 bases from V and 3 bases from J; bases unmatched to any gene: 5. The CDR3 loop is CASSLMGLADYEQYF. The CDR3 nucleotides read TGTGCCAGCAGTTTAATGGGACTAGCGGACTACGAGCAGTACTTC.

V is TRBV6-5 and J is TRBJ1-4; D is ambiguous. The ends were cut back, 6 bases at V and 7 bases at J, with 18 bases in the middle. This CDR3 is built from 15 residues. The V gene's germline CDR1 is MNHEY and CDR2 SVGAGI. The CDR3 DNA follows: TGTGCCAGCAGCCTTCGCAGTGCGGAGGGTGAAAAACTGTTTTTT. Translating it yields CASSLRSAEGEKLFF.

The chain links TRBV5-5 to TRBJ1-2; D gene uncertain. The CDR3 consists of 13 residues. V gave up 4 bases and J gave up 2 bases, with 9 bases separating them. Germline V gene data show CDR1 as SGHKS and CDR2 as YYEKEE (reference sequence). This CDR3 is CASSPDGNYGYTF. In DNA form, the CDR3 reads TGTGCCAGCAGCCCGGACGGAAACTATGGCTACACCTTC. Drawing the rest from reference TRBV5-5 and TRBJ1-2, the complete variable domain is DAGVTQSPTHLIKTRGQQVTLRCSPISGHKSVSWYQQVLGQGPQFIFQYYEKEERGRGNFPDRFSARQFPNYSSELNVNALLLGDSALYLCASSPDGNYGYTFGSGTRLTVV.

This clone was counted a single time. The V and J genes are TRBV5-5 and TRBJ1-6; D remains ambiguous. Germline V lookup: CDR1 SGHKS, CDR2 YYEKEE (reference sequence). The CDR3 extends over 12 amino acids. The V end lost 2 bases, the J end lost 11 bases, and 8 bases lay between the germline ends. The CDR3 sequence is CASSLPRAPLHF. The CDR3 bases are TGTGCCAGCAGCTTACCCCGGGCACCCCTCCACTTT.

The rearrangement links TRBV27 to TRBJ2-1, with 13 positions matching TRBD2. The germline CDR1 and CDR2 sequences are MNHEY and SMNVEV (reference sequence). J was trimmed by 1 base and V by 3 bases; bases with no gene match: 12. This CDR3 contains 20 residues. CDR3 protein: CASSFKIGLAGVGSYNEQFF. The CDR3 DNA sequence: TGTGCCAGCAGTTTTAAAATTGGACTAGCGGGAGTAGGGTCCTACAATGAGCAGTTCTTC.

The chain uses TRBV9 and TRBJ1-2; D is uncertain. The CDR3 covers 15 residues. V was clipped by 0 bases and J by 3 bases, with 12 bases between them. Germline CDR1 reads SGDLS; CDR2 reads YYNGEE. The CDR3 loop reads CASSVGSYRDYGYTF. For the CDR3, the DNA is TGTGCCAGCAGCGTAGGATCCTACAGAGACTATGGCTACACCTTC.

This clone appeared a single time. Within the sample, other DNA sequences also encode this same CDR3. This chain links TRBV19 with TRBJ2-7; 11 positions match TRBD2. The germline CDR1 and CDR2 sequences are LNHDA and SQIVND (reference sequence). The CDR3 extends over 15 amino acids. Germline trimming cut 3 bases from V and 0 bases from J; bases unmatched to any gene: 1. The CDR3 DNA follows: TGTGCCAGTAGTATTCTAGCGGGAGGCTCCTACGAGCAGTACTTC. Translating gives CASSILAGGSYEQYF. Full variable domain (outside the CDR3, taken from reference TRBV19 and TRBJ2-7): DGGITQSPKYLFRKEGQNVTLSCEQNLNHDAMYWYRQDPGQGLRLIYYSQIVNDFQKGDIAEGYSVSREKKESFPLTVTSAQKNPTAFYLCASSILAGGSYEQYFGPGTRLTVT.

The rearrangement joins TRBV19 to TRBJ1-5, with D tentatively TRBD1 (6 bases). Germline CDR1 reads LNHDA; CDR2 reads SQIVND (reference sequence). This CDR3 region has 18 residues. V lost 5 bases and J 4 bases, leaving 24 bases between the germline ends. CDR3 region: CASSPGSFYRVRNQPQHF. The CDR3 coding sequence is TGTGCCAGTAGTCCGGGGTCGTTTTACAGGGTACGAAATCAGCCCCAGCATTTT.